This TCR beta chain was captured in a study of technical replicates of blood from a few donors. With V trimmed by 1 base and J by 0 bases, 0 bases remained unmatched. Germline-derived CDR1 and CDR2 are SGHRS and YFSETQ. The CDR3 runs to 15 residues. This table comes from immunoSEQ multiplex PCR, and its TCRdb copy is limited to in-frame clones, with some not included. This sample yields around 70,000 clones, of which 93% are seen a single time; roughly 0.25% belongs to the top ten. Source material: T cells isolated from PBMCs. The gene calls are TRBV5-1 and TRBJ1-3, with 8 nucleotides matching TRBD1. This receptor was taken from a human donor in good health. The CDR3 DNA reads as TGCGCCAGCAGCTTGCAGGGGGCCTCTGGAAACACCATATATTTT. Translating gives CASSLQGASGNTIYF.